These 5 T cell receptor beta chains were all obtained from the same sample, sequenced in a study of T-cell memory formation after mild COVID-19. TCRdb recomputed calls from the 5' RACE reads with MiXCR, one row per CDR3 protein. Of 200,000 to 250,000 distinct CDR3 sequences in the sample, about 9.2% were seen once. Sequencing input: PBMCs or a T cell subset sorted from them (not recorded which). The source is a young man who had mild COVID-19 (a few samples of this study predate the infection). Cell type and time point are not known.

CDR3 residues: CASSQLPGQGNYGYTF. CDR3 in DNA: TGCGCCAGCAGCCAACTCCCGGGGCAGGGGAACTATGGCTACACCTTC. This sequence joins TRBV4-3 and TRBJ1-2; TRBD1 is a possible D gene (6 bases). V shed 2 bases and J shed 2 bases, with 15 bases lying between them. The CDR3 runs 16 residues. CDR1 is LGHNA, CDR2 YSLEER, per germline.

The chain has TRBV29-1 and TRBJ2-7; D is unclear. This CDR3 has 12 amino acids. V was cut by 3 bases and J by 2 bases, with 8 bases left in between. Germline CDR1 is SQVTM and CDR2 is ANQGSEA. The CDR3 DNA reads as TGCAGCGTTGAGAGCAGGACCTACGAGCAGTACTTC. The encoded protein is CSVESRTYEQYF.

This clonotype was seen a few times. The rearrangement links TRBV27 to TRBJ2-5; D unresolved. This CDR3 region has 13 residues. The germline CDR1 and CDR2 sequences are MNHEY and SMNVEV (reference sequence). The ends were cut back, 8 bases at V and 4 bases at J, with 14 bases in the middle. This chain's CDR3 is CASAPGWLETQYF. Here the CDR3 DNA reads TGTGCCAGCGCACCTGGGTGGTTAGAGACCCAGTACTTC.

The genes are TRBV25-1 and TRBJ2-3, with a possible D match to TRBD1 (6 bases). The germline V and J ends were trimmed by 1 base and 3 bases, with 11 bases remaining between them. Germline loops: CDR1 MGHDK, CDR2 SYGVNS. The CDR3 consists of 15 residues. CDR3 amino acids: CASSEFAGVTDTQYF. CDR3 coding DNA: TGTGCCAGCAGTGAATTTGCAGGGGTGACAGATACGCAGTATTTT.

This chain links TRBV4-1 with TRBJ1-6; D call uncertain. Trimming left V 5 bases short and J 8 bases short, with 10 bases between. From germline, CDR1 is MGHRA and CDR2 YSYEKL. CDR3 size: 13 residues. CDR3 sequence reads: CASSKARDSPLHF. CDR3 nucleotides: TGCGCCAGCAGCAAAGCGAGGGATTCACCCCTCCACTTT.